This T cell receptor beta chain was identified during a study of chemoradiotherapy in HPV16-positive cancers. In the case of this clone: Its antigen is not known.

Study results and caveats: Candidate HPV-specific clones and E7-related TCR motifs grew in tumor during treatment.

The table came from immunoSEQ multiplex PCR; TCRdb's copy has only in-frame clones and leaves some out. Among approximately 19,000 clones, approximately 86% were seen once, and the ten largest hold approximately 4.3%. CDR1 and CDR2 (germline): ENHRY, SYGVKD. V trimming: 4 bases; J trimming: 5 bases; junction bases outside the gene matches: 3. This CDR3 has 14 residues. The TCR originated in a human donor with HPV-associated anogenital cancer. Here the sequenced sample was blood, taken from a patient who underwent chemoradiotherapy. The chain couples TRBV10-3 to TRBJ2-7, with TRBD2 matching over 12 bases. The CDR3 spells CAISGTSGTNEQYF. The CDR3 nucleotides read TGTGCCATCAGTGGGACTAGCGGGACTAACGAGCAGTACTTC.